This T cell receptor (beta chain) was recovered during a study of T-cell memory formation after mild COVID-19. TCRdb ran MiXCR on the 5' RACE reads and lists one entry per CDR3 protein. The table has 350,000 to 500,000 distinct CDR3 sequences, 20% seen once. Germline V gives CDR1 LGHDT, CDR2 YNNKEL (reference sequence). The V and J ends lost 0 bases and 7 bases respectively, with 10 bases between them. The CDR3 extends over 14 amino acids. Sample: PBMCs or a T cell subset sorted from them (not recorded which). The clonotype originates from an adult woman who had mild COVID-19 (a few samples of this study predate the infection). Cell type and time point are not known. V is TRBV3-1 and J is TRBJ1-5, with a weak D call TRBD1 (5 bases). Here the CDR3 reads CASSQDAGRQPQHF. In DNA, the CDR3 is TGTGCCAGCAGCCAAGATGCAGGGCGCCAGCCCCAGCATTTT.